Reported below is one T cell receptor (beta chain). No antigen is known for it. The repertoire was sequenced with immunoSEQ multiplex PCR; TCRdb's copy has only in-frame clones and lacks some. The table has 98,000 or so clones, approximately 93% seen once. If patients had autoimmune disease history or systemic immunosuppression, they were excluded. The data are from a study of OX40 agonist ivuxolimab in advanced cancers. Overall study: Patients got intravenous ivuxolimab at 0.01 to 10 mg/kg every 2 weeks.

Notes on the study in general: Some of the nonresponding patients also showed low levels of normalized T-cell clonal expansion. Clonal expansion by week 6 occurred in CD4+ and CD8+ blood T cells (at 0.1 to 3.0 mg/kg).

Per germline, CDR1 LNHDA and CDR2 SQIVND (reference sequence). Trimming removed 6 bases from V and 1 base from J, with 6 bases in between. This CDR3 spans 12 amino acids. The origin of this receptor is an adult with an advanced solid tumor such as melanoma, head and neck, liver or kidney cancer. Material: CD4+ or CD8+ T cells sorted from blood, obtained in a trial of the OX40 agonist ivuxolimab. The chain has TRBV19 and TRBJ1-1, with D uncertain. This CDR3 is CASRDQNTEAFF. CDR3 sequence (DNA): TGTGCCAGTAGAGACCAGAACACTGAAGCTTTCTTT.